Shown below are 19 T cell receptor beta chains from a single sample sequenced in a study of human T cells and chemical hapten exposure. TCRdb re-analysed the RACE reads in MiXCR, keeping a single row per CDR3 protein. The table records some 70,000 distinct CDR3 sequences, more than 30% of them present only once. The time point denotes: patch test 1, 2 weeks after DPC sensitization. Specified treatment: therapeutic diphenylcyclopropenone sensitization with weekly scalp DPC. Sequenced here: whole blood, sampled in connection with sensitization to the hapten diphenylcyclopropenone (DPC). Receptors originate from a middle-aged man with alopecia areata. Some clones in this sample may be carry-over from other donors' samples.

This clonotype was counted only a few times. The rearrangement uses TRBV20-1 and TRBJ1-1, with D unclear. V shed 0 bases and J shed 1 base, with 12 bases lying between them. The length of the CDR3 is 15 residues. Germline V gene data show CDR1 as DFQATT and CDR2 as SNEGSKA (reference sequence). The CDR3, as DNA: TGCAGTGCTAGAGACCGTATCAAAAAGAACACTGAAGCTTTCTTT. It is translated as CSARDRIKKNTEAFF.

This clonotype was detected only a few times. V gene TRBV20-1 combines with J gene TRBJ2-1, with D possibly being TRBD2 (6 bases). The CDR3 runs to 16 residues. Germline V gene sequence: CDR1 DFQATT, CDR2 SNEGSKA (reference sequence). Trimming removed 6 bases from V and 9 bases from J, with 27 bases in between. The CDR3 DNA follows: TGCAGTGCCAAAGGATCTCCGGTGGAGGGTATACGTGAGCAGTTCTTC. Its translation is CSAKGSPVEGIREQFF.

The CDR3 DNA sequence: TGCAGTGCAACGACTAGCGGGAGAGGGGGCTTGCGGAATGAGCAGTTCTTC. Translation gives CSATTSGRGGLRNEQFF. The chain links TRBV20-1 to TRBJ2-1, with 12 bases lining up with TRBD2. This CDR3 has 17 amino acids. Germline V gene data show CDR1 as DFQATT and CDR2 as SNEGSKA (reference sequence). After removal of 6 bases from V and 7 bases from J, the junction contained 16 bases not matched to a gene.

This clonotype was seen many times. V gene TRBV6-4 combines with J gene TRBJ2-3, with D possibly being TRBD2 (6 bases). The CDR3 runs to 13 residues. Trimming took 4 bases from V and 3 from J, leaving 8 bases between them. Germline V gene lookup returns CDR1 MRHNA and CDR2 SNTAGT. Written as DNA, the CDR3 is TGTGCCAGCAGTGCCCGGGAGACAGATACGCAGTATTTT. Its translation is CASSARETDTQYF.

This sequence joins TRBV20-1 and TRBJ2-7, with 8 positions matching TRBD2. Germline loops: CDR1 DFQATT, CDR2 SNEGSKA (reference sequence). Trimming cost V 0 bases and J 1 base; bases outside gene matches: 14. The length of the CDR3 is 18 residues. CDR3 residues: CSARDPTPAGAWSYEQYF. DNA for the CDR3: TGCAGTGCTAGAGATCCCACCCCAGCGGGAGCATGGTCCTACGAGCAGTACTTC.

This clonotype was detected only a few times. The chain recombines TRBV27 with TRBJ2-7; TRBD1 agrees at 8 bases. Germline CDR1 and CDR2: MNHEY and SMNVEV (reference sequence). Losses at the gene ends were 4 bases for V and 7 bases for J; bases not matched to a gene: 12. This CDR3 contains 15 residues. In DNA form, the CDR3 reads TGTGCCAGCAGTTCGACAGGGGCTCCCTCGGGGGAGCAGTACTTC. This codes for CASSSTGAPSGEQYF.

This clonotype was recorded a few times. The CDR3 DNA is TGTGCCAGCAGTTCCGGGATTCTTCAGTATTTT. It codes for CASSSGILQYF. The chain links TRBV14 to TRBJ2-3; D might be TRBD2 (5 bases). The CDR3 extends over 11 amino acids. Trimming pared 6 bases from V and 12 bases from J, leaving 13 bases between. CDR1 and CDR2 from the germline V gene are SGHDN and FVKESK.

The rearrangement joins TRBV12-3 or TRBV12-4 to TRBJ2-3; either TRBD1 or TRBD2 may fit D (5 bases each). The CDR3 consists of 18 residues. The germline V and J ends were trimmed by 6 bases and 0 bases, with 22 bases remaining between them. In DNA form, the CDR3 reads TGTGCCAGCAGGTCCCTCCGGGACCTCGCCCCTAGCACAGATACGCAGTATTTT. It codes for CASRSLRDLAPSTDTQYF.

J is TRBJ1-2 and V is TRBV4-2, with D perhaps matching TRBD1 (5 bases). Looked up from germline, CDR1 is LGHNA and CDR2 is YNFKEQ. Trimming pared 0 bases from V and 5 bases from J, leaving 19 bases between. This CDR3 has 17 residues. CDR3 sequence reads: CASSQDYRSGRLYGYTF. Here the CDR3 DNA reads TGTGCCAGCAGCCAAGATTACAGGTCCGGGCGACTTTATGGCTACACCTTC.

V gene TRBV12-3 or TRBV12-4 combines with J gene TRBJ2-3; no reliable D call. CDR3 size: 14 residues. V lost 6 bases to trimming and J lost 2 bases, with 12 bases between them. The CDR3 bases are TGTGCCAGCAGCTACACCAGCCCCACAGATACGCAGTATTTT. Translated, it gives CASSYTSPTDTQYF.

J is TRBJ2-3 and V is TRBV21-1; the listed D gene, TRBD2, was not tested against the DNA. TRBV21-1 is a pseudogene. The CDR3 is 15 residues long. In DNA, the CDR3 is TGTGCCAGCAGCACCTTAGCGGGACCCACAGATACGCAGTATTTT. It yields the protein CASSTLAGPTDTQYF.

The rearrangement links TRBV5-1 to TRBJ2-1; D not resolved. Germline-derived CDR1 and CDR2 are SGHRS and YFSETQ. This CDR3 spans 15 amino acids. Trimming cost V 0 bases and J 3 bases, with 10 bases left between them. In nucleotides, the CDR3 is TGCGCCAGCAGCTTGGCCGGAGATTTCTACAATGAGCAGTTCTTC. It codes for CASSLAGDFYNEQFF.

V is TRBV6-5 and J is TRBJ2-7; 9 bases align to TRBD2. Per germline, CDR1 MNHEY and CDR2 SVGAGI. Unmatched junction bases numbered 5, after V lost 10 bases and J lost 4 bases. The CDR3 runs 12 residues. The CDR3 DNA sequence: TGTGCCACCAATAGCGGGAGTTACGAGCAGTACTTC. It encodes CATNSGSYEQYF.

This clonotype was observed a few times. The chain combines TRBV7-2 with TRBJ2-2; 8 bases fit TRBD1. The V and J ends lost 5 bases and 0 bases, in that order; junction bases with no gene match: 5. The CDR3 is 16 residues long. The germline V gene has CDR1 SGHTA and CDR2 FQGNSA. CDR3 DNA sequence: TGTGCCAGCAGCCAGTGGACAGGGCCGAACACCGGGGAGCTGTTTTTT. Amino acids: CASSQWTGPNTGELFF.

The sample holds a few counts of this clonotype. This chain links TRBV12-3 or TRBV12-4 with TRBJ2-2, with TRBD1 matching over 10 bases. With V trimmed by 2 bases and J by 6 bases, 9 bases remained unmatched. This CDR3 contains 17 residues. CDR3 DNA: TGTGCCAGCAGTTTACGACAGGGGGCAACTTGGGCCGGGGAGCTGTTTTTT. Its translation is CASSLRQGATWAGELFF.

The gene calls are TRBV7-9 and TRBJ2-3; 10 bases match TRBD1. The CDR3 loop spans 17 amino acids. V was pared by 5 bases and J by 2 bases, with 10 bases of the junction left unmatched. From germline, CDR1 is SEHNR and CDR2 FQNEAQ (reference sequence). The CDR3 protein is CASSPSRDRGITDTQYF. In nucleotides, the CDR3 is TGTGCCAGCAGCCCGTCCCGGGACAGGGGAATCACAGATACGCAGTATTTT.

The V gene is TRBV11-2, the J gene TRBJ1-4; 8 nucleotides align to TRBD1. The V gene's germline CDR1 is SGHAT and CDR2 FQNNGV. Trimming removed 1 base from V and 12 bases from J; junction bases left unmatched: 10. This CDR3 has 15 residues. DNA for the CDR3: TGTGCCAGCAGCTTAGTCACAGGGGGGTCGAATGAACTGTTTTTT. This encodes CASSLVTGGSNELFF.

The rearrangement uses TRBV7-2 and TRBJ1-6, with D uncertain. CDR1 is SGHTA, CDR2 FQGNSA, per germline. Trimming pared 5 bases from V and 8 bases from J, leaving 16 bases between. The CDR3 runs 15 residues. CDR3 protein: CASSLGRPRYSPLHF. Written as DNA, the CDR3 is TGTGCCAGCAGCCTGGGAAGGCCTCGTTATTCACCCCTCCACTTT.

This clonotype was counted a few times. The V and J genes are TRBV20-1 and TRBJ2-7; no definite D call. Looked up from germline, CDR1 is DFQATT and CDR2 is SNEGSKA (reference sequence). The V end was cut by 3 bases, the J end by 5 bases, with 14 bases between. The CDR3 contains 13 residues. CDR3 nucleotides: TGCAGTGCTAGGAATGGGGTTGGAGACGAGCAGTACTTC. Protein product: CSARNGVGDEQYF.